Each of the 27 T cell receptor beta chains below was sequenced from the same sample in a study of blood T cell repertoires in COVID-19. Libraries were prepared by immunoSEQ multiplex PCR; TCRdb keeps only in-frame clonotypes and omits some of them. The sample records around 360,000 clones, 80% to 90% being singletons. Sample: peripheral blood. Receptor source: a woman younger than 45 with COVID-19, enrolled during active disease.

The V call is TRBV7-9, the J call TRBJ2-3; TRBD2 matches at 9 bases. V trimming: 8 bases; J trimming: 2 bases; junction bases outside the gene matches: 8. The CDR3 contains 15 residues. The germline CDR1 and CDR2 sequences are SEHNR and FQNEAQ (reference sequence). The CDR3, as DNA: TGTGCCAGCGGTGTTGCTAGCGGGATCACAGATACGCAGTATTTT. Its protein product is CASGVASGITDTQYF. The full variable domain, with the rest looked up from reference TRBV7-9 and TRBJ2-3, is DTGVSQNPRHKITKRGQNVTFRCDPISEHNRLYWYRQTLGQGPEFLTYFQNEAQLEKSRLLSDRFSAERPKGSFSTLEIQRTEQGDSAMYLCASGVASGITDTQYFGPGTRLTVL.

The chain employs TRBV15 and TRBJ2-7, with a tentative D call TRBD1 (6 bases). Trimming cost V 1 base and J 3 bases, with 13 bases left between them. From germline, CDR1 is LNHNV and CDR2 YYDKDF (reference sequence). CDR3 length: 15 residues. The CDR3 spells CATSRGLDSDYEQYF. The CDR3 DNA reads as TGTGCCACCAGCAGAGGCCTGGACAGCGACTACGAGCAGTACTTC.

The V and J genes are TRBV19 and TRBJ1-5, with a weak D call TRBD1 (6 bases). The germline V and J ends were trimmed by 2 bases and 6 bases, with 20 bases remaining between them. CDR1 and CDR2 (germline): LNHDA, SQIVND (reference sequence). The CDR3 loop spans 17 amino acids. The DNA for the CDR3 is TGTGCCAGTAGTATATCGGCGGGGGCAGGGATGGGTCAGCCCCAGCATTTT. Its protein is CASSISAGAGMGQPQHF.

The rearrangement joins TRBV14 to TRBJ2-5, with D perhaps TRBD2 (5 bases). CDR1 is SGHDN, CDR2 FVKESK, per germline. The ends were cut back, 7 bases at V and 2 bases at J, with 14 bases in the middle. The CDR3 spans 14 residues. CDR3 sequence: CASKRTVGQETQYF. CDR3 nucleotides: TGTGCCAGCAAGAGGACTGTGGGGCAAGAGACCCAGTACTTC.

In nucleotides, the CDR3 is TGCGCCAGCAGCCAAGATATGGTAGCGGGAGGGCTGATAGATACGCAGTATTTT. Its protein is CASSQDMVAGGLIDTQYF. The chain links TRBV4-1 to TRBJ2-3; the match to TRBD2 covers 11 bases. V dropped 0 bases and J dropped 5; count of bases not matched to a gene: 10. CDR1 and CDR2 (germline): MGHRA, YSYEKL. The CDR3 is 18 residues long.

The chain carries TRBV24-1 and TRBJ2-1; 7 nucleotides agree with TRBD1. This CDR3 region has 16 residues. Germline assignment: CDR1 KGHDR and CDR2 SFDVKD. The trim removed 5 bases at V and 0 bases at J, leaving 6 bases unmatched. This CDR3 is CATSAKDRFSYNEQFF. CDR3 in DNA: TGTGCCACCAGTGCCAAGGACAGGTTCTCCTACAATGAGCAGTTCTTC.

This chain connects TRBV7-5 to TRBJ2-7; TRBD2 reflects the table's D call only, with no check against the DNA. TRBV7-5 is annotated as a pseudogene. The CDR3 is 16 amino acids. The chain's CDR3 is CARSPLSGASSYEQYF. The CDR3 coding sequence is TGTGCCAGAAGCCCCTTAAGCGGGGCTAGCTCCTACGAGCAGTACTTC.

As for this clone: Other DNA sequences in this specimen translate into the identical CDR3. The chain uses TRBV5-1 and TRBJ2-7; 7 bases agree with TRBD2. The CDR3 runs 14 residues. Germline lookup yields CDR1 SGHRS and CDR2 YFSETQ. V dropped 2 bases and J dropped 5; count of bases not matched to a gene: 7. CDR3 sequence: CASSLGLAVDEQYF. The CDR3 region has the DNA TGCGCCAGCAGCTTAGGGCTAGCGGTGGACGAGCAGTACTTC.

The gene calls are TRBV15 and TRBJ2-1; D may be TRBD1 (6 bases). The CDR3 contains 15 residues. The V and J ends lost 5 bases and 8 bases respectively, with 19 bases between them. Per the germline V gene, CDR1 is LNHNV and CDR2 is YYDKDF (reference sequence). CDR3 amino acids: CATSPNSDSRYEQFF. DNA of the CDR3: TGTGCCACCAGCCCTAATTCGGACAGTAGGTATGAGCAGTTCTTC.

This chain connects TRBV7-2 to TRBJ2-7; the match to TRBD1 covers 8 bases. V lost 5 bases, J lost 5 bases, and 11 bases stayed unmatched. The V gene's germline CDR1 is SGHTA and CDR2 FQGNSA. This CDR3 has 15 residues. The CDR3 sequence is CASSLVGTGWDEQYF. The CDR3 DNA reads TGTGCCAGCAGCCTAGTAGGGACAGGATGGGACGAGCAGTACTTC.

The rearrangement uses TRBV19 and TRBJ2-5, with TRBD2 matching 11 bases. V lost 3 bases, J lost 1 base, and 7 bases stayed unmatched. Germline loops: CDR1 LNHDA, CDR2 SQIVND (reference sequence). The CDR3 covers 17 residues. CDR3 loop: CASSISGRAPVQETQYF. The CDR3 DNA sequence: TGTGCCAGTAGTATTAGCGGGAGGGCCCCCGTCCAAGAGACCCAGTACTTC.

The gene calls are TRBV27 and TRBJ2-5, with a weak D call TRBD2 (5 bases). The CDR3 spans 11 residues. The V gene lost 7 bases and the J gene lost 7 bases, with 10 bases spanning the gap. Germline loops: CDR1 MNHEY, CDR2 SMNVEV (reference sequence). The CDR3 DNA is TGTGCCAGCACCCTTGGAGGGACCCAGTACTTC. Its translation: CASTLGGTQYF.

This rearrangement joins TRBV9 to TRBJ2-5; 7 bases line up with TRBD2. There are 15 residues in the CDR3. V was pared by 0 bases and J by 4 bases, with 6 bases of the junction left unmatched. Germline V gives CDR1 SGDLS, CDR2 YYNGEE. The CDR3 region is CASSVEGRVGETQYF. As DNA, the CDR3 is TGTGCCAGCAGCGTAGAAGGGAGGGTTGGAGAGACCCAGTACTTC. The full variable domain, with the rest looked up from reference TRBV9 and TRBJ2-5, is DSGVTQTPKHLITATGQRVTLRCSPRSGDLSVYWYQQSLDQGLQFLIQYYNGEERAKGNILERFSAQQFPDLHSELNLSSLELGDSALYFCASSVEGRVGETQYFGPGTRLLVL.

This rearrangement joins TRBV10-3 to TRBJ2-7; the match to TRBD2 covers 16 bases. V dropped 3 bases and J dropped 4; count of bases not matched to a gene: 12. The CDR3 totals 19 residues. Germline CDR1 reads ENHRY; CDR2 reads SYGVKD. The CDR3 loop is CAISESGTSGRAVTYEQYF. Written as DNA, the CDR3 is TGTGCCATCAGTGAATCGGGGACTAGCGGGAGGGCCGTTACATACGAGCAGTACTTC.

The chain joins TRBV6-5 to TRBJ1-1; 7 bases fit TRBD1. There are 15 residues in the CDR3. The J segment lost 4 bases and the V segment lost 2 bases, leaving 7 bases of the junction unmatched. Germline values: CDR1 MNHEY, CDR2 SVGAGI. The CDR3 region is CASSYQAGGFTEAFF. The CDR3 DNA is TGTGCCAGCAGTTACCAGGCAGGGGGGTTCACTGAAGCTTTCTTT.

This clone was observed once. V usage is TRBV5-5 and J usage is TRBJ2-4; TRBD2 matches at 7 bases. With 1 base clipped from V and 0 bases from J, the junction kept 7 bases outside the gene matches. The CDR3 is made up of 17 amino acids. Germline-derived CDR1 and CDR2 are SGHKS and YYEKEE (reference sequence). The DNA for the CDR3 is TGTGCCAGCAGCTTGAGCGGGGTGCTATTAGCCAAAAACATTCAGTACTTC. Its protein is CASSLSGVLLAKNIQYF. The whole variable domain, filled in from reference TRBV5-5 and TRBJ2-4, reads DAGVTQSPTHLIKTRGQQVTLRCSPISGHKSVSWYQQVLGQGPQFIFQYYEKEERGRGNFPDRFSARQFPNYSSELNVNALLLGDSALYLCASSLSGVLLAKNIQYFGAGTRLSVL.

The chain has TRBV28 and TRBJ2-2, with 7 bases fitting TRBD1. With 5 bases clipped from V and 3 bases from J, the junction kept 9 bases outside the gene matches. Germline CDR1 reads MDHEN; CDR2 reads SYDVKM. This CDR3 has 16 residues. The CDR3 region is CASSPGQVQDTGELFF. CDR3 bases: TGTGCCAGCAGTCCCGGACAGGTTCAAGACACCGGGGAGCTGTTTTTT.

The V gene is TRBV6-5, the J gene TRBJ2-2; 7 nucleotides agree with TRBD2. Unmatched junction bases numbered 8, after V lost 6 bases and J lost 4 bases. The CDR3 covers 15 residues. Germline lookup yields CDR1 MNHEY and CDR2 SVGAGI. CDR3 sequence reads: CASRIASGGTGELFF. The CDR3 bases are TGTGCCAGCAGGATAGCCTCGGGGGGCACCGGGGAGCTGTTTTTT.

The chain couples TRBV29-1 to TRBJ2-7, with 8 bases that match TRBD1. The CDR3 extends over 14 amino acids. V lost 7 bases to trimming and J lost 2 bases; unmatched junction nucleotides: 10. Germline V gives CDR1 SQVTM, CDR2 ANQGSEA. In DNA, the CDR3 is TGCAGCGCGGATACAGGGGGTTCAGCCTACGAGCAGTACTTC. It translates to CSADTGGSAYEQYF.

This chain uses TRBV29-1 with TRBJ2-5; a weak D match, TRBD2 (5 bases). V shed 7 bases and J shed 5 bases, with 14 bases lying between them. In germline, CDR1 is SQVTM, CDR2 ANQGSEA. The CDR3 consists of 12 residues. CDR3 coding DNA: TGCAGCGCCGCGACGGGGTTGGAGACCCAGTACTTC. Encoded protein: CSAATGLETQYF.

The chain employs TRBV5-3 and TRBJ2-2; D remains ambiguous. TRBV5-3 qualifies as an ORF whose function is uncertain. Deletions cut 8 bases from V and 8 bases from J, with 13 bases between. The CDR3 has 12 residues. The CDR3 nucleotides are TGTGCCAGTATTAATGTTGTGGGGGAGCTGTTTTTT. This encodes CASINVVGELFF.

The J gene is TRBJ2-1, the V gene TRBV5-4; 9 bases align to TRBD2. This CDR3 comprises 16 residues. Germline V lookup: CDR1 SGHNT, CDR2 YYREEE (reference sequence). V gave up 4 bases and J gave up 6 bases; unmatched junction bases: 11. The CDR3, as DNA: TGTGCCAGCAGCCCCCCAGGTAGCGGGAGATCCAATGAGCAGTTCTTC. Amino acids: CASSPPGSGRSNEQFF.

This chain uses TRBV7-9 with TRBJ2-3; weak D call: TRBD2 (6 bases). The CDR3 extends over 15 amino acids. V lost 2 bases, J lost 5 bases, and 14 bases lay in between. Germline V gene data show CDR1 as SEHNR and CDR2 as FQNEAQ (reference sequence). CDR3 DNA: TGTGCCAGCAGCTTATGGGGGGAGAGTAAAGATACGCAGTATTTT. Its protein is CASSLWGESKDTQYF.

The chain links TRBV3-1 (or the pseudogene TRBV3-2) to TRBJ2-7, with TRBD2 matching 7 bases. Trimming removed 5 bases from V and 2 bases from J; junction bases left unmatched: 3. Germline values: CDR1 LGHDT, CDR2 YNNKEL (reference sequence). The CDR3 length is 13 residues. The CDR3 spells CASSASGTYEQYF. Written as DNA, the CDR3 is TGTGCCAGCAGCGCAAGCGGGACCTACGAGCAGTACTTC.

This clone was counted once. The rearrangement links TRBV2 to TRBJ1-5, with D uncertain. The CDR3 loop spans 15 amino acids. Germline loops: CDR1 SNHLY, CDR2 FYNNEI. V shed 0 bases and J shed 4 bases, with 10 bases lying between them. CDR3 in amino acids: CASSEARSENQPQHF. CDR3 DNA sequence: TGTGCCAGCAGTGAAGCGAGGTCGGAAAATCAGCCCCAGCATTTT.

The chain's CDR3 is CASSPGGGHGNTEAFF. The CDR3 DNA reads as TGCGCCAGCAGCCCGGGGGGAGGGCACGGAAACACTGAAGCTTTCTTT. The chain employs TRBV5-1 and TRBJ1-1, with D possibly being TRBD1 (5 bases). Germline V gives CDR1 SGHRS, CDR2 YFSETQ. The CDR3 loop spans 16 amino acids. Trimming left V 4 bases short and J 2 bases short, with 18 bases between.

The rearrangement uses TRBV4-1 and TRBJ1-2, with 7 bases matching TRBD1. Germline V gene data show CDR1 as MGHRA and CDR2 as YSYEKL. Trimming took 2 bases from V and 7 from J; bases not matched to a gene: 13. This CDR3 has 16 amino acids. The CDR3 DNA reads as TGCGCCAGCAGCCAACCCTTGACAGGGCGAAGGGGTGGCTACACCTTC. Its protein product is CASSQPLTGRRGGYTF.